Listed here are 29 T cell receptor beta chains from one sample, sequenced in a study of sequential checkpoint blockade in melanoma. TCRdb's table, derived via immunoSEQ multiplex PCR, lists solely in-frame clones and lacks some. The repertoire includes 10,000 to 15,000 clones, just under 85% of them detected once, and 40% to 65% sits in the top ten. Noted treatment: randomized to nivolumab then ipilimumab (arm A) or the reverse (arm B). The sequencing used CD8+ T cells sorted from blood (inferred from file names), collected from a patient given nivolumab and ipilimumab in sequence. The source of these receptors is a human donor with melanoma.

The V gene is TRBV7-9, the J gene TRBJ2-5; D might be TRBD2 (5 bases). Per germline, CDR1 SEHNR and CDR2 FQNEAQ (reference sequence). V was trimmed by 5 bases and J by 2 bases, leaving 15 bases between them. The CDR3 totals 15 residues. Here the CDR3 DNA reads TGTGCCAGCAGCACAGTTGGCCTAGCACAAGAGACCCAGTACTTC. Translating gives CASSTVGLAQETQYF.

The rearrangement uses TRBV4-2 and TRBJ2-5; 8 bases map to TRBD2. This CDR3 region has 16 residues. In germline, CDR1 is LGHNA, CDR2 YNFKEQ. J gave up 7 bases and V 0 bases, and 10 bases lay outside the gene matches. Written as DNA, the CDR3 is TGTGCCAGCAGCCAAGAGGCCGTGACTAGCGAGCCGACCCAGTACTTC. Protein product: CASSQEAVTSEPTQYF.

The rearrangement joins TRBV6-1 to TRBJ2-2, with D possibly being TRBD2 (6 bases). The CDR3 is 17 amino acids. Trimming removed 2 bases at V and 2 bases at J, with 15 bases between. The germline V gene has CDR1 MNHNS and CDR2 SASEGT. The CDR3 protein is CASSEWEPGVNTGELFF. The CDR3 DNA follows: TGTGCCAGCAGTGAATGGGAGCCGGGGGTTAACACCGGGGAGCTGTTTTTT.

The CDR3, as DNA: TGTGCCAGCAGTCTCCGGGACCCACAAGTACTAGCGGGATACACCGGGGAGCTGTTTTTT. This codes for CASSLRDPQVLAGYTGELFF. The gene calls are TRBV27 and TRBJ2-2, with 10 bases lining up with TRBD2. The J segment lost 3 bases and the V segment lost 5 bases, leaving 18 bases of the junction unmatched. The CDR3 contains 20 residues. Germline-derived CDR1 and CDR2 are MNHEY and SMNVEV (reference sequence).

V usage is TRBV11-2 and J usage is TRBJ2-7; 15 bases agree with TRBD2. The germline V gene encodes CDR1 SGHAT and CDR2 FQNNGV. The CDR3 spans 16 residues. V lost 6 bases and J lost 6; bases outside the gene matches: 9. CDR3 nucleotide sequence: TGTGCCAGCAGACAAGGACTAGCGGGGGGGCGTTTCGAGCAGTACTTC. This encodes CASRQGLAGGRFEQYF.

The rearrangement links TRBV4-1 to TRBJ2-1; the D gene is possibly TRBD2 (5 bases). This CDR3 region has 14 residues. The germline V gene encodes CDR1 MGHRA and CDR2 YSYEKL. Trimming stripped 0 bases from V and 10 bases from J, with 13 bases between. The CDR3 region has the DNA TGCGCCAGCAGCCAAGAGCCTAAATCGGGGGAGCAGTTCTTC. Translated: CASSQEPKSGEQFF.

The rearrangement uses TRBV9 and TRBJ1-6; D is unclear. Germline V CDR1 and CDR2: SGDLS, YYNGEE. The CDR3 runs to 14 residues. V was trimmed by 6 bases and J by 7 bases, leaving 14 bases between them. CDR3 region: CASTLGIGNSPLHF. Here the CDR3 DNA reads TGTGCCAGCACCCTGGGCATTGGGAATTCACCCCTCCACTTT.

In this sample, this clone turned up a few times. V and J are TRBV7-9 and TRBJ1-1; no clear D gene. The germline gives CDR1 SEHNR, CDR2 FQNEAQ (reference sequence). V was shortened by 3 bases and J by 1 base, with 9 bases between the two germline ends. CDR3 length: 14 amino acids. In DNA form, the CDR3 reads TGTGCCAGCAGCTTGAGGATCGGGAACACTGAAGCTTTCTTT. This translates into CASSLRIGNTEAFF.

This chain uses TRBV5-1 with TRBJ2-5; tentative D call: TRBD1 (5 bases). Trimming took 3 bases from V and 5 from J, leaving 14 bases between them. The CDR3 runs to 14 residues. Per the germline V gene, CDR1 is SGHRS and CDR2 is YFSETQ. The CDR3: CASSYRSRGETQYF. The CDR3 coding sequence is TGCGCCAGCAGCTACAGGAGCCGTGGGGAGACCCAGTACTTC.

On this clone itself: Germline and junction disagree at one end, which may indicate a read error. This chain connects TRBV28 to TRBJ2-1, with TRBD2 identical over 9 bases. The CDR3 has 15 residues. The germline V gene has CDR1 MDHEN and CDR2 SYDVKM. This CDR3 is CASSLSRGGYDEQFF. DNA of the CDR3: TGTGCCAGCAGTTTATCGCGGGGGGGCTACGATGAGCAGTTCTTC.

This rearrangement joins TRBV5-4 to TRBJ2-1, with D perhaps matching TRBD1 (6 bases). Germline CDR1 is SGHNT and CDR2 is YYREEE (reference sequence). The CDR3 is made up of 17 amino acids. Trimming shortened V by 0 bases and J by 4 bases, and 17 bases separated the two germline ends. Here the CDR3 reads CASSLGEYTGQYNEQFF. The CDR3 DNA reads as TGTGCCAGCAGCTTGGGCGAGTACACGGGACAATACAATGAGCAGTTCTTC.

The chain links TRBV6-5 to TRBJ2-2; 9 positions agree with TRBD1. The CDR3 runs to 15 residues. Germline lookup yields CDR1 MNHEY and CDR2 SVGAGI. V trimming: 2 bases; J trimming: 3 bases; junction bases outside the gene matches: 1. The CDR3 loop reads CASSYGDRDTGELFF. The DNA of the CDR3 is TGTGCCAGCAGTTACGGGGACAGGGACACCGGGGAGCTGTTTTTT.

This clone was counted between two and nine times. V and J are TRBV27 and TRBJ2-3; possibly TRBD1 for D (6 bases). The germline V and J ends were trimmed by 6 bases and 5 bases, with 9 bases remaining between them. Per germline, CDR1 MNHEY and CDR2 SMNVEV (reference sequence). There are 12 residues in the CDR3. The DNA of the CDR3 is TGTGCCAGCAGAACAGGGTTAGATACGCAGTATTTT. This sequence encodes CASRTGLDTQYF.

The rearrangement joins TRBV6-5 to TRBJ2-5; the D gene is possibly TRBD2 (6 bases). The J call may be faulty, since TRBJ2-7 better matches the DNA end. In germline, CDR1 is MNHEY, CDR2 SVGAGI. The CDR3 is 13 residues long. The CDR3: CAARGGGSYEQYF. CDR3 DNA: TGTGCTGCGCGGGGTGGGGGATCGTACGAGCAGTACTTC.

The rearrangement joins TRBV5-4 to TRBJ2-1; tentatively, D is TRBD2 (5 bases). V lost 2 bases, J lost 1 base, and 10 bases lay in between. CDR3 length: 15 amino acids. Germline CDR1 reads SGHNT; CDR2 reads YYREEE (reference sequence). The CDR3 coding sequence is TGTGCCAGCAGCTTTGGACTGTCTTCCTACAATGAGCAGTTCTTC. It specifies CASSFGLSSYNEQFF.

The rearrangement links TRBV5-4 to TRBJ2-2; TRBD2 aligns across 10 bases. CDR3 size: 17 residues. Germline V CDR1 and CDR2: SGHNT, YYREEE (reference sequence). J was trimmed by 2 bases and V by 4 bases; bases with no gene match: 8. CDR3 DNA sequence: TGTGCCAGCAGCGTTTCTAGCGGGGGTACCAACACCGGGGAGCTGTTTTTT. Amino acids: CASSVSSGGTNTGELFF.

This chain joins TRBV4-3 and TRBJ2-4; D is unresolved. The CDR3 is 14 amino acids. Germline V gene data show CDR1 as LGHNA and CDR2 as YSLEER. V was cut by 1 base and J by 6 bases, with 10 bases left in between. CDR3 sequence: CASSQGQQLNIQYF. The DNA of the CDR3 is TGCGCCAGCAGCCAAGGGCAACAGCTAAACATTCAGTACTTC.

The chain uses TRBV5-4 and TRBJ2-7, with 7 bases matching TRBD2. Germline V gene sequence: CDR1 SGHNT, CDR2 YYREEE (reference sequence). J lost 5 bases, V lost 3 bases, and 5 bases had no gene match. The CDR3 totals 13 residues. The CDR3 DNA reads TGTGCCAGCAGCTCTGGACTAGTCAACGAGCAGTACTTC. Its protein product is CASSSGLVNEQYF.

Only one count was recorded for this clone. The chain joins TRBV27 to TRBJ2-2; no clear D gene. V was shortened by 2 bases and J by 6 bases, with 7 bases between the two germline ends. The CDR3 contains 13 residues. Looked up from germline, CDR1 is MNHEY and CDR2 is SMNVEV (reference sequence). The CDR3 is CASSLQDAGELFF. In DNA form, the CDR3 reads TGTGCCAGCAGTTTACAGGATGCCGGGGAGCTGTTTTTT.

The rearrangement uses TRBV5-4 and TRBJ1-1, with D maybe TRBD1 (6 bases). V lost 4 bases and J 1 base, leaving 14 bases between the germline ends. The CDR3 spans 15 residues. The germline V gene encodes CDR1 SGHNT and CDR2 YYREEE (reference sequence). The chain's CDR3 is CASSPMGQPNTEAFF. In DNA form, the CDR3 reads TGTGCCAGCAGCCCAATGGGACAACCGAACACTGAAGCTTTCTTT.

This chain links TRBV28 with TRBJ1-5, with D uncertain. The CDR3 extends over 14 amino acids. Trimming took off 2 bases at V and 3 bases at J, with 8 bases between the two ends. CDR1 and CDR2 (germline): MDHEN, SYDVKM. DNA of the CDR3: TGTGCCAGCAGTTTAACTGGTCTCAATCAGCCCCAGCATTTT. Residues: CASSLTGLNQPQHF.

In this sample, this clone turned up once. The chain is built from TRBV7-9 and TRBJ2-3; D is perhaps TRBD2 (5 bases). This CDR3 comprises 14 residues. CDR1 SEHNR and CDR2 FQNEAQ come from the germline V gene (reference sequence). The V end was cut by 1 base, the J end by 2 bases, with 7 bases between. CDR3 bases: TGTGCCAGCAGCTTAGGGACTTTCACAGATACGCAGTATTTT. Encoded protein: CASSLGTFTDTQYF.

The CDR3 is CSVAGTGINQPQHF. In DNA form, the CDR3 reads TGCAGCGTCGCCGGGACAGGGATAAATCAGCCCCAGCATTTT. The chain employs TRBV29-1 and TRBJ1-5; the match to TRBD1 covers 9 bases. The CDR3 contains 14 residues. From germline, CDR1 is SQVTM and CDR2 ANQGSEA. V shed 6 bases and J 4 bases; nucleotides not matched to a gene: 7.

The rearrangement uses TRBV12-5 and TRBJ2-3; 8 bases are shared with TRBD1. CDR1 and CDR2 from the germline V gene are LGHNT and FRNRAP. The CDR3 consists of 15 residues. The junction had 10 bases not matched to a gene; V was cut back by 7 bases and J by 4 bases. The CDR3 nucleotides read TGTGCTAGTGCCAACCCGGACAGGGACTCAGATACGCAGTATTTT. Encoded protein: CASANPDRDSDTQYF.

This clone was seen a single time. This chain links TRBV7-6 with TRBJ2-3; weak D call: TRBD1 (5 bases). CDR1 and CDR2 (germline): SGHVS, FNYEAQ. The germline V and J ends were trimmed by 1 base and 2 bases, with 10 bases remaining between them. This CDR3 has 15 residues. The CDR3: CASSLERGSTDTQYF. The CDR3 nucleotides are TGTGCCAGCAGCTTAGAAAGGGGCTCCACAGATACGCAGTATTTT. The variable domain in full, completed from reference TRBV7-6 and TRBJ2-3, reads GAGVSQSPRYKVTKRGQDVALRCDPISGHVSLYWYRQALGQGPEFLTYFNYEAQQDKSGLPNDRFSAERPEGSISTLTIQRTEQRDSAMYRCASSLERGSTDTQYFGPGTRLTVL.

As DNA, the CDR3 is TGTGCCAGCAGACGGACAGGGCTTTACGAGCAGTACTTC. Its translation is CASRRTGLYEQYF. The chain uses TRBV5-6 and TRBJ2-7, with 8 bases that match TRBD1. There are 13 residues in the CDR3. Per the germline V gene, CDR1 is SGHDT and CDR2 is YYEEEE. V lost 5 bases and J lost 4; bases outside the gene matches: 5.

This chain joins TRBV18 and TRBJ2-5, with 11 bases aligning to TRBD1. The end of the DNA aligns better with TRBJ2-7, so the J call may be wrong. The CDR3 is 16 amino acids. Germline loops: CDR1 KGHSH, CDR2 LQKENI. This chain's CDR3 is CASSPVGQGAPYEQYF. The CDR3 nucleotides are TGTGCCAGCTCACCAGTTGGACAGGGGGCCCCCTACGAGCAGTACTTC.

The sample holds one count of this clone. The gene calls are TRBV28 and TRBJ1-2; 7 positions agree with TRBD1. V shed 7 bases and J 8 bases; nucleotides not matched to a gene: 22. CDR1 and CDR2 from the germline V gene are MDHEN and SYDVKM. The CDR3 consists of 17 residues. DNA of the CDR3: TGTGCCAGCACCTCTTTTCGCGACAGGGCCATAACTCAGGGCTACACCTTC. It yields the protein CASTSFRDRAITQGYTF.

The chain employs TRBV7-9 and TRBJ1-2, with 10 bases aligning to TRBD1. Looked up from germline, CDR1 is SEHNR and CDR2 is FQNEAQ (reference sequence). The ends lost 1 base at V and 2 bases at J; junction bases unmatched: 10. CDR3 length equals 18 residues. CDR3 region: CASSLGERGQGPNYGYTF. The DNA of the CDR3 is TGTGCCAGCAGCTTAGGAGAGAGGGGACAGGGGCCCAACTATGGCTACACCTTC.